Listed here is a single T cell receptor beta chain. The antigen is not known. The repertoire was sequenced with immunoSEQ multiplex PCR; TCRdb's copy has only in-frame clones and lacks some. The repertoire has 400,000 to 600,000 clones, 90% to 96% of them found once; the top ten carry about 0.067%. Researchers partitioned CD4+ cells into CD45RA+ naive and CD45RA-negative memory subsets. These data come from a study of shared clonotypes between healthy human individuals. Overall study context: A couple of female and a few male donors aged 18 to 49 were enrolled. Study observations and caveats: Relative to clonotypes present in all four donors, those not shared had lower generation probabilities. Few donors limited the genetic and exposure-history diversity represented.

The sequence was obtained from a woman aged 25 to 39 in good health. The sample was naive CD4+ T cells sorted from blood. Described subset: CD45RA+ positively selected.

CDR3 region: CASSDLAGRGTDTQYF. The CDR3 nucleotides read TGTGCCAGCAGTGACCTAGCGGGAAGGGGCACAGATACGCAGTATTTT. The chain carries TRBV2 and TRBJ2-3; 9 positions agree with TRBD2. The V gene's germline CDR1 is SNHLY and CDR2 FYNNEI. The CDR3 sequence is 16 residues long. The V gene end was trimmed by 3 bases and the J gene end by 1 base; junction bases not matched to a gene: 5.